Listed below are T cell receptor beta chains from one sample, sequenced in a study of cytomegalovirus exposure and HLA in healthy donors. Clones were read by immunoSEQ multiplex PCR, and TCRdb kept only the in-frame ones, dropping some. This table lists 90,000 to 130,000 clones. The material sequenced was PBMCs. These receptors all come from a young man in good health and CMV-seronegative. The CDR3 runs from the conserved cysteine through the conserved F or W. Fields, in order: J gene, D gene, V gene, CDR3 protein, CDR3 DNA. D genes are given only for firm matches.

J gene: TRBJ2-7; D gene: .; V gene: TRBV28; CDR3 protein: CASSLGRTGNYEQYF; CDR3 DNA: TGTGCCAGCAGTTTAGGCAGGACGGGGAACTACGAGCAGTACTTC
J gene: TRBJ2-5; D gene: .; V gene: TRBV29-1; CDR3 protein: CSVESLQETQYF; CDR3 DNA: TGCAGCGTTGAGTCGTTACAAGAGACCCAGTACTTC
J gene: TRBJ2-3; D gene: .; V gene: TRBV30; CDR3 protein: CAWSVNLNTDTQYF; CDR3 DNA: TGTGCCTGGAGTGTAAACTTAAACACAGATACGCAGTATTTT
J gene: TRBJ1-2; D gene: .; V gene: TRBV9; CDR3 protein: CASTILGSNYGYTF; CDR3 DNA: TGTGCCAGCACTATCCTCGGGAGCAACTATGGCTACACCTTC
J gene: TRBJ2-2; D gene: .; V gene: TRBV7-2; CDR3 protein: CASSLVGENTGELFF; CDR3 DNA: TGTGCCAGCAGCTTAGTAGGGGAGAACACCGGGGAGCTGTTTTTT
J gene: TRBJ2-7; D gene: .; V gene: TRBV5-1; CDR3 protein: CASSADRSYEQYF; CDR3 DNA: TGCGCCAGCAGCGCGGACAGATCCTACGAGCAGTACTTC
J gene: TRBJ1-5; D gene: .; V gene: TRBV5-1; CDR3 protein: CASSVGPGLQQPQHF; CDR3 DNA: TGCGCCAGCAGCGTGGGGCCGGGGTTACAACAGCCCCAGCATTTT
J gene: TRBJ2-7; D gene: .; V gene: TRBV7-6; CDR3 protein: CASSSYRVSEQYF; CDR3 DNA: TGTGCCAGCAGCTCCTACAGGGTTTCCGAGCAGTACTTC
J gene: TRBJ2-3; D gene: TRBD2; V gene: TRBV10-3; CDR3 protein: CAISIRTSGGTDTQYF; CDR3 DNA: TGTGCCATCAGTATCCGGACTAGCGGGGGGACAGATACGCAGTATTTT
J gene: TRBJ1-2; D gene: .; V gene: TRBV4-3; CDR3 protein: CASSQDLDGEANYGYTF; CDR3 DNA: TGCGCCAGCAGCCAAGATCTGGACGGGGAGGCTAACTATGGCTACACCTTC
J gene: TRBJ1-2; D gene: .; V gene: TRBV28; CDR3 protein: CASSKGSNYGYTF; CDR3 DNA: TGTGCCAGCAGTAAGGGGTCTAACTATGGCTACACCTTC
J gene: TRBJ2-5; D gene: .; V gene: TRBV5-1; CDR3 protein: CASSLASVAETQYF; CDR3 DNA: TGCGCCAGCAGCTTGGCGTCAGTGGCAGAGACCCAGTACTTC
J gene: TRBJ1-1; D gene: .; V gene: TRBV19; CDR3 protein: CVRKGHSVPKWTEAFF; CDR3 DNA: TGTGTTAGAAAGGGGCACTCGGTCCCCAAGTGGACTGAAGCTTTCTTT
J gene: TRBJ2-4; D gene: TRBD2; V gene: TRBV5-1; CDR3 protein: CASSPWGLSGGAGKNIQYF; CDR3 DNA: TGCGCCAGCAGCCCGTGGGGACTAAGCGGGGGGGCCGGCAAAAACATTCAGTACTTC
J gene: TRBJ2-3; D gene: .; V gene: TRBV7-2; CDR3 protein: CASRTSPDSRLSTQYF; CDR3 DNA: TGTGCCAGCAGAACGTCTCCGGACAGTCGCTTGAGTACGCAGTATTTT
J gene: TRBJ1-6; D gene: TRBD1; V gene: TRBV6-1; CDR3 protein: CASSEKWKTGGGYWSPLHF; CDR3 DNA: TGTGCCAGCAGTGAAAAATGGAAGACAGGGGGGGGATATTGGTCACCCCTCCACTTT
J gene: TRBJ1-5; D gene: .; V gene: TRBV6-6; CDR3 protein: CASMGGRDQPQHF; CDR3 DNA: TGTGCCAGCATGGGAGGAAGGGACCAGCCCCAGCATTTT
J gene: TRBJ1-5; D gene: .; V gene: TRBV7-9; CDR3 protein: CASSLAFRGEERGQPQHF; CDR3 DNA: TGTGCCAGCAGCTTAGCATTTCGGGGGGAAGAGCGTGGTCAGCCCCAGCATTTT
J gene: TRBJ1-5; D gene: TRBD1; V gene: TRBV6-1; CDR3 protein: CATRDSYSNQPQHF; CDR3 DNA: TGTGCCACCCGGGACAGTTATAGCAATCAGCCCCAGCATTTT
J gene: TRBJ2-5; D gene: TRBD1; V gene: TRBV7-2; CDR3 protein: CASSNRTGLETQYF; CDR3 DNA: TGTGCCAGCAGCAACCGGACAGGGCTTGAGACCCAGTACTTC
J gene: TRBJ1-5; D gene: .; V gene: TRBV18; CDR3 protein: CASSPLTGADQPQHF; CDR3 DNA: TGTGCCAGCTCACCACTTACAGGAGCCGATCAGCCCCAGCATTTT
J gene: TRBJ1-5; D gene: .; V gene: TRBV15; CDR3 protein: CATSRDRHDQPQHF; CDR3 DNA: TGTGCCACCAGCAGAGATCGACATGACCAGCCCCAGCATTTT
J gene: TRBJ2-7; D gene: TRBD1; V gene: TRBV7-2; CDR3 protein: CASSPRRTGTYEQYF; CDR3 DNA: TGTGCCAGCAGCCCTAGGCGGACAGGGACCTACGAGCAGTACTTC
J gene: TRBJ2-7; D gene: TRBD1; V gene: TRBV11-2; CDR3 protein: CASTMTGTGAYEQYF; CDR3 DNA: TGTGCCAGCACCATGACCGGGACAGGGGCCTACGAGCAGTACTTC
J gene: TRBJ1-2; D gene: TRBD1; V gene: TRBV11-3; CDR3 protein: CASSRDRGDGYTF; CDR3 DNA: TGTGCCAGCAGTCGGGACAGGGGGGATGGCTACACCTTC
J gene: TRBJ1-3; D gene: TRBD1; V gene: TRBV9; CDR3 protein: CASSVGTGRTGNTIYF; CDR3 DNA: TGTGCCAGCAGCGTGGGGACAGGGCGCACTGGAAACACCATATATTTT
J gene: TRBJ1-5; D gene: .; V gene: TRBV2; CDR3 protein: CASSELTGTHQPQHF; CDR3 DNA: TGTGCCAGCAGTGAACTCACAGGGACCCATCAGCCCCAGCATTTT
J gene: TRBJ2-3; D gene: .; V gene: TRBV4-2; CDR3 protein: CASSQDYWSGEVSDTQYF; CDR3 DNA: TGTGCCAGCAGCCAAGATTATTGGTCAGGGGAAGTTTCAGATACGCAGTATTTT
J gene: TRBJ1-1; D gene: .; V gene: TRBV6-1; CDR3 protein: CASSGRSLNTEAFF; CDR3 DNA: TGTGCCAGCAGTGGACGGAGCCTGAACACTGAAGCTTTCTTT
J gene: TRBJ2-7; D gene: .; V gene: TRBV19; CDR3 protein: CASSNPRGETYEQYF; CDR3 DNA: TGTGCCAGTAGTAACCCGCGGGGCGAGACCTACGAGCAGTACTTC
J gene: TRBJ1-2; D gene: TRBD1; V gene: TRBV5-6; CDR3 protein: CASSLGRGPLVTYGYTF; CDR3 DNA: TGTGCCAGCAGCTTGGGCAGGGGGCCCTTGGTTACCTATGGCTACACCTTC
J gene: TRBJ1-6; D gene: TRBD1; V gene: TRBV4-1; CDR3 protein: CASSQKPLFGQGWNSPLHF; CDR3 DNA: TGCGCCAGCAGCCAAAAACCTCTCTTCGGACAGGGGTGGAATTCACCCCTCCACTTT
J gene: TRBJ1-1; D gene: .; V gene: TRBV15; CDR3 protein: CATSRARLRAEAFF; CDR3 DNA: TGTGCCACCAGCAGAGCCAGGCTAAGAGCTGAAGCTTTCTTT
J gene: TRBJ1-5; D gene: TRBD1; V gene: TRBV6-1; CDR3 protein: CASSEFTGGQNQPQHF; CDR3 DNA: TGTGCCAGCAGTGAGTTTACAGGGGGCCAAAATCAGCCCCAGCATTTT
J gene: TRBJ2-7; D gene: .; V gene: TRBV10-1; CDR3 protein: CAVHNRSPPGEQYF; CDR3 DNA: TGCGCCGTTCATAACAGGTCACCCCCCGGCGAGCAGTACTTC
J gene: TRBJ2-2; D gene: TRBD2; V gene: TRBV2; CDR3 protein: CASTAWSGGAGELFF; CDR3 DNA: TGTGCCAGCACGGCATGGAGCGGGGGGGCTGGGGAGCTGTTTTTT
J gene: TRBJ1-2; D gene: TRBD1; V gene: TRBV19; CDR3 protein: CAGITGTGGFGYTF; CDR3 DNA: TGTGCCGGGATTACCGGGACAGGGGGTTTTGGCTACACCTTC
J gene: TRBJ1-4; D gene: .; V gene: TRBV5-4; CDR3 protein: CASSSSDSNEKLFF; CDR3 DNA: TGTGCCAGCAGCTCATCCGACAGCAATGAAAAACTGTTTTTT
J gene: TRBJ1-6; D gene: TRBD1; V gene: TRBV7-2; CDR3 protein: CASSLATGTESHF; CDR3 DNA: TGTGCCAGCAGCTTAGCGACCGGGACAGAAAGCCACTTT
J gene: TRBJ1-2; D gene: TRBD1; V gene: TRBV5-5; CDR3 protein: CASSLGQANYGYTF; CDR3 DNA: TGTGCCAGCAGCCTGGGACAGGCTAACTATGGCTACACCTTC
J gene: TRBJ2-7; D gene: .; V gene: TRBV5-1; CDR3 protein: CASSRDQLCYEQYF; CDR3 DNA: TGCGCCAGCAGCCGGGATCAGTTGTGCTACGAGCAGTACTTC
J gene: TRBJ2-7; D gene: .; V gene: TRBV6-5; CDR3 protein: CASGPGDEQYF; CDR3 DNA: TGTGCCAGCGGCCCAGGGGACGAGCAGTACTTC
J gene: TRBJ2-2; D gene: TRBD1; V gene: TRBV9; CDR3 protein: CASSLSAGGAAGELFF; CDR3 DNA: TGTGCCAGCAGCCTTTCGGCAGGGGGCGCGGCCGGGGAGCTGTTTTTT
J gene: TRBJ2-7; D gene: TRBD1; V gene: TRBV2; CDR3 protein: CASRDRVDEQYF; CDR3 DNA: TGTGCCAGTCGGGACAGGGTAGACGAGCAGTACTTC
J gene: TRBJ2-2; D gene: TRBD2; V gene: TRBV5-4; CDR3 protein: CASSQGGGINTGELFF; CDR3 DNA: TGTGCCAGCAGCCAGGGCGGGGGGATCAACACCGGGGAGCTGTTTTTT
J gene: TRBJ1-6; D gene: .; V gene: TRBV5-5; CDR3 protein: CASSLKELDSPLHF; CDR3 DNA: TGTGCCAGCAGCTTGAAAGAGCTTGATTCACCCCTCCACTTT
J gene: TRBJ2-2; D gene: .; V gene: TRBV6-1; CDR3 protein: CASSLFQGNTGELFF; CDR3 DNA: TGTGCCAGCAGCCTCTTCCAGGGGAACACCGGGGAGCTGTTTTTT
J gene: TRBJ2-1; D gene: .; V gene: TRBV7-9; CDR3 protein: CASSSQDRRGGQFF; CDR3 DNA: TGTGCCAGCAGCTCTCAGGACAGGAGGGGTGGGCAGTTCTTC
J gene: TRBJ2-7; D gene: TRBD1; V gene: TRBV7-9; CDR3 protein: CASSPTGARYEQYF; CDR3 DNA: TGTGCCAGCAGCCCGACAGGGGCGAGATACGAGCAGTACTTC
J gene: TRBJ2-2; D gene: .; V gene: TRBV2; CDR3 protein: CASSESSSTGELFF; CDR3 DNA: TGTGCCAGCAGTGAGTCTAGCTCCACCGGGGAGCTGTTTTTT
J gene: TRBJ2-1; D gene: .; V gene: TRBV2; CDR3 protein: CASSEDRSYNEQFF; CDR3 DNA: TGTGCCAGCAGTGAAGATCGCTCCTACAATGAGCAGTTCTTC
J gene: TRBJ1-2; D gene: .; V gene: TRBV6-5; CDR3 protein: CASSRGDGYTF; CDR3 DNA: TGTGCCAGCTCGCGGGGGGACGGCTACACCTTC
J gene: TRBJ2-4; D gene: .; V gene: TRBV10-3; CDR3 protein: CAISESISENIQYF; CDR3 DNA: TGTGCCATCAGTGAGTCGATATCGGAAAACATTCAGTACTTC
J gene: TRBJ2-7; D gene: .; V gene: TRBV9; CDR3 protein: CASSGGAGAYEQYF; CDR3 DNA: TGTGCCAGCAGCGGCGGGGCCGGAGCCTACGAGCAGTACTTC
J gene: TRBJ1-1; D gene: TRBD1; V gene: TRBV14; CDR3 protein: CASRGQGATEAFF; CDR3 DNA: TGTGCCAGCAGGGGACAGGGGGCGACTGAAGCTTTCTTT